The present T cell receptor (beta chain) was sequenced within a study of blood T cell repertoires in COVID-19. Libraries were prepared by immunoSEQ multiplex PCR; TCRdb keeps only in-frame clonotypes and omits some of them. The repertoire has over 70,000 clones, roughly four fifths of them found once; the top ten carry about 3.8%. This sequence was found in a woman in her fifties or sixties with acute or convalescent COVID-19. Sequenced sample: peripheral blood.

The CDR3 here is CASSLSGGENTEAFF. Here the CDR3 DNA reads TGTGCCAGCAGTTTATCTGGGGGGGAGAACACTGAAGCTTTCTTT. The chain recombines TRBV27 with TRBJ1-1; possibly TRBD1 for D (5 bases). The V and J ends lost 0 bases and 1 base respectively, with 9 bases between them. Germline V gene data show CDR1 as MNHEY and CDR2 as SMNVEV (reference sequence). The CDR3 has 15 amino acids.